This T cell receptor beta chain was obtained from a study of cytomegalovirus exposure and HLA in healthy donors. CDR1 MGHRA and CDR2 YSYEKL come from the germline V gene. The CDR3 is 17 residues long. V dropped 0 bases and J dropped 4 bases, with 16 bases sitting between them. It was with 60 Vbeta and 13 Jbeta primers that the PCR ran. The data were produced by immunoSEQ multiplex PCR, yet TCRdb's version contains in-frame clones alone and is incomplete. This sample has about 190,000 clones, with 60% to 85% found just once. The source of this sequence is a woman in her thirties or forties in good health and CMV-seronegative. The chain combines TRBV4-1 with TRBJ2-1, with a possible D match to TRBD2 (5 bases). Sequenced sample: PBMCs. CDR3: CASSQDGRLRGYNEQFF. DNA for the CDR3: TGCGCCAGCAGCCAAGACGGGCGACTCCGGGGATACAATGAGCAGTTCTTC.